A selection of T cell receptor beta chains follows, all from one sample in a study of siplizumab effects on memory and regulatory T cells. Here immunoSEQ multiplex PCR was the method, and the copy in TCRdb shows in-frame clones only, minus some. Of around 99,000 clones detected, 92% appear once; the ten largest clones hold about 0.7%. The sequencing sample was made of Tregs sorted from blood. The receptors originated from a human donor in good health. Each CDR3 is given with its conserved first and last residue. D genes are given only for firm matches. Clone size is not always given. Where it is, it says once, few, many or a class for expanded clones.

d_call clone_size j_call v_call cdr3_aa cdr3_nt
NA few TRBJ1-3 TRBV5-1 CASSLMGAPFSGNTIYF TGCGCCAGCAGCTTGATGGGGGCCCCCTTCTCTGGAAACACCATATATTTT
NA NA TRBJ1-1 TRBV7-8 CASSLDAGGNTEAFF TGTGCCAGCAGCTTAGATGCTGGGGGGAACACTGAAGCTTTCTTT
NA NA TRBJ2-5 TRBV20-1 CSASAGTQYF TGCAGTGCTTCGGCAGGGACCCAGTACTTC
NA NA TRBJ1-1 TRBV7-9 CASSSKPLNTEAFF TGTGCCAGCAGCTCCAAACCATTGAACACTGAAGCTTTCTTT
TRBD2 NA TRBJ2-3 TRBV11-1 CASSLAGGRTDTQYF TGTGCCAGCAGCTTAGCGGGAGGGAGGACAGATACGCAGTATTTT
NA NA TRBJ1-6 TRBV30 CALSTEANSPLHF TGTGCCTTGTCGACCGAGGCTAATTCACCCCTCCACTTT
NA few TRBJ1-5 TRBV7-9 CASSTDSDQPQHF TGTGCCAGCAGCACGGACAGTGACCAGCCCCAGCATTTT
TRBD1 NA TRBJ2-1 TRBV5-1 CASSVQGANEQFF TGCGCCAGCAGCGTTCAGGGGGCCAATGAGCAGTTCTTC
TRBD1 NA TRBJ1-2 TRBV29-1 CSVVSGQNYGYTF TGCAGCGTTGTTTCGGGACAGAACTATGGCTACACCTTC
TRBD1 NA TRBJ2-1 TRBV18 CASSPIPGQYNEQFF TGTGCCAGCTCACCTATCCCGGGACAGTACAATGAGCAGTTCTTC
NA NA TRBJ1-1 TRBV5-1 CASSFGTLNTEAFF TGCGCCAGCAGCTTTGGCACCCTGAACACTGAAGCTTTCTTT
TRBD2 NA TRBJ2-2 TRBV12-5 CASGLVLPLAGGPGRTGELFF TGTGCTAGTGGTTTGGTGCTCCCGCTAGCGGGAGGGCCCGGTAGGACCGGGGAGCTGTTTTTT
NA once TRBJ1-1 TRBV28 CASSLLQGHDTEAFF TGTGCCAGCAGTTTACTACAGGGTCATGACACTGAAGCTTTCTTT
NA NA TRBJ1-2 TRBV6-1 CASRPPRGRTGGYTF TGTGCCAGCAGACCGCCGAGGGGCAGGACGGGTGGCTACACCTTC
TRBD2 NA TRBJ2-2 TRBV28 CASSFRGTSGTGELFF TGTGCCAGCAGTTTTCGGGGGACTAGCGGGACCGGGGAGCTGTTTTTT
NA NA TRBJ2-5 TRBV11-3 CASSKDGAYQETQYF TGTGCCAGCAGTAAAGACGGGGCGTACCAAGAGACCCAGTACTTC
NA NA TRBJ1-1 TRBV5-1 CASSADREAFF TGCGCCAGCAGCGCTGACAGGGAAGCTTTCTTT
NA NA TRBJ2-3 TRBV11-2 CASSLGLYTDTQYF TGTGCCAGCAGCTTAGGGCTTTACACAGATACGCAGTATTTT
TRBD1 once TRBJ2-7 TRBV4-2 CASSQEGGGRYEQYF TGTGCCAGCAGCCAAGAAGGGGGCGGGCGGTACGAGCAGTACTTC
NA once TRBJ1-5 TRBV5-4 CASSAQGYQPQHF TGTGCCAGCAGCGCACAGGGTTATCAGCCCCAGCATTTT
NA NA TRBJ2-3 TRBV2 CAMSMTGRADTQYF TGTGCCATGTCGATGACAGGGAGGGCAGATACGCAGTATTTT
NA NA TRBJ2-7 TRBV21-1 CASSTRVTSGLIYEQYF TGTGCCAGCAGCACCCGAGTGACTAGCGGACTGATCTACGAGCAGTACTTC
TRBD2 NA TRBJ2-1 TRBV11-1 CASSLELGLAGGGEQFF TGTGCCAGCAGCTTAGAACTGGGACTAGCGGGAGGGGGAGAGCAGTTCTTC
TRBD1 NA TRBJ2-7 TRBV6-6 CASSSSRGRDEQYF TGTGCCAGCAGTTCTTCCAGGGGGCGGGATGAGCAGTACTTC